Listed below are T cell receptor beta chains from one sample, sequenced in a study of cytomegalovirus exposure and HLA in healthy donors. The method was immunoSEQ multiplex PCR; TCRdb's version includes in-frame clones alone and lacks a portion of them. The sample lists some 160,000 clones, over 65% occurring once. Sequencing input: PBMCs. The receptors were gathered from a woman in her thirties or forties in good health and CMV-seronegative. The CDR3 runs from the conserved cysteine through the conserved F or W. D genes are given only for firm matches.

TRBV9 TRBD2 CASSVGSGTSGGRSYEQYF
TRBV10-2 . CASTLDKNTGELFF
TRBV10-1 TRBD1 CASRDRGRNEQFF
TRBV28 . CASTNSGQKALPQHF
TRBV5-3 . CARSFHRGHLYEQYF
TRBV5-1 . CASSLEEGASYNEQFF
TRBV5-8 TRBD1 CASSSRDRDEKLFF
TRBV5-1 TRBD1 CASSPGQGGLPQHF
TRBV19 . CASSETGTASYEQYF
TRBV28 . CASSDPGRGNTIYF
TRBV9 TRBD2 CASSLRDFGAGGPVNTGELFF
TRBV10-3 TRBD1 CAISDPGQGRSYEQYF
TRBV28 . CASSLSRENSPLHF
TRBV18 . CASSPPSESTDTQYF
TRBV23-1 . CASSQSPRNTGELFF
TRBV2 . CASSRQAHGYTF
TRBV2 . CASSDGTDEAFF
TRBV9 . CASSVGGGNYGYTF
TRBV6-1 TRBD1 CASSEEGTGGREQYF
TRBV6-6 . CASRNPGLDSGNTIYF
TRBV6-5 . CASSPRGHPNQPQHF
TRBV7-2 . CASSLDSRTRGYGYTF
TRBV5-1 TRBD2 CASSLLAGAYNEQFF
TRBV10-2 TRBD1 CASSDWEGGDYGYTF
TRBV6-5 . CASSYGLAETQYF
TRBV28 . CASSLVRGRGGNQPQHF
TRBV2 TRBD1 CASSYRGPTTEAFF
TRBV6-4 . CASWQHSNQPQHF
TRBV9 TRBD2 CASSPRTSGVETQYF
TRBV19 . CASGGERQNKNTGELFF
TRBV5-1 . CASSLGQMNTEAFF
TRBV6-5 . CASSERTMRAFF
TRBV19 TRBD1 CASSSGTGGKETQYF
TRBV5-1 . CASSSQGGYLYEQYF
TRBV28 TRBD2 CASSSRRGGASGANVLTF
TRBV28 TRBD1 CASSFPGGDRGYEQYF
TRBV11-2 . CASSLIVVEQYF
TRBV5-4 . CASSSSSDISYNEQFF
TRBV19 . CASSAQEKLFF
TRBV10-2 . CASRIIDRFDNEQFF
TRBV27 . CASIAKPGHLNSPLHF
TRBV6-5 TRBD1 CASSYSDRGTGNTIYF
TRBV4-2 TRBD2 CASSQEGSGGADTQYF
TRBV6-1 TRBD1 CASSGRTGAGDEQYF
TRBV5-4 TRBD1 CASSSSRDRVGYTF
TRBV7-8 TRBD2 CASRQLGEGPDTQYF
TRBV29-1 . CSVSIENQPQHF
TRBV7-6 . CASSLRGRDEQYF
TRBV7-6 . CASSTASAFSYEQYF
TRBV5-1 TRBD1 CASRGTGRGELFF
TRBV7-2 . CASSLFNLRQETQYF
TRBV6-6 . CASRKTGGLSSF
TRBV7-3 . CASSQDSNTGELFF
TRBV12-5 . CASGLVPGSNYGYTF
TRBV12-5 TRBD1 CASGRQGDTEAFF
TRBV5-1 TRBD2 CASSLGLAGGTDTQYF
TRBV19 . CASGNGLGGILDNQPQHF